The 15 T cell receptor beta chains in this list originate from one sample, sequenced in a study of monozygotic twins with inflammatory bowel disease. TCRdb reanalyzed the 5' RACE reads, giving one entry per CDR3 protein sequence and no DNA. The repertoire shows a few hundred thousand distinct CDR3 sequences; the top ten hold approximately 5.9%. The sequencing input was blood. The receptors come from a human donor with ulcerative colitis or Crohn's disease, or a healthy co-twin of an affected twin (not recorded which).

The chain is built from TRBV19 and TRBJ1-1; the D call of TRBD1 rests on TCRdb alone, since no DNA is present to check it. The CDR3 is 15 residues long. Germline assignment: CDR1 LNHDA and CDR2 SQIVND (reference sequence). CDR3 loop: CASSAPGGYPAEAFF. The full variable domain, rest sourced from reference TRBV19 and TRBJ1-1, is DGGITQSPKYLFRKEGQNVTLSCEQNLNHDAMYWYRQDPGQGLRLIYYSQIVNDFQKGDIAEGYSVSREKKESFPLTVTSAQKNPTAFYLCASSAPGGYPAEAFFGQGTRLTVV.

The chain recombines TRBV5-1 with TRBJ1-2. The CDR3 length is 13 residues. The germline V gene has CDR1 SGHRS and CDR2 YFSETQ. The chain's CDR3 is CASSPNTWDGYTF. Complete variable domain (other parts from reference TRBV5-1 and TRBJ1-2): KAGVTQTPRYLIKTRGQQVTLSCSPISGHRSVSWYQQTPGQGLQFLFEYFSETQRNKGNFPGRFSGRQFSNSRSEMNVSTLELGDSALYLCASSPNTWDGYTFGSGTRLTVV.

This chain links TRBV5-1 with TRBJ2-2; the D call from TCRdb, TRBD2, cannot be confirmed without DNA. This CDR3 comprises 16 residues. Germline CDR1 and CDR2: SGHRS and YFSETQ. CDR3 sequence reads: CASSLGLAANTGELFF.

This sequence joins TRBV6-5 and TRBJ2-7; TCRdb proposes TRBD2, but this gene call is untestable without DNA. The CDR3 contains 12 residues. Germline V lookup: CDR1 MNHEY, CDR2 SVGAGI. CDR3 amino acids: CASSFTSGEQYF.

The genes are TRBV9 and TRBJ2-5; the TCRdb D gene call, TRBD1, has no DNA to confirm it. Germline V gives CDR1 SGDLS, CDR2 YYNGEE. The CDR3 loop spans 15 amino acids. The CDR3 spells CASSVGTGISETQYF. Complete variable domain (other parts from reference TRBV9 and TRBJ2-5): DSGVTQTPKHLITATGQRVTLRCSPRSGDLSVYWYQQSLDQGLQFLIQYYNGEERAKGNILERFSAQQFPDLHSELNLSSLELGDSALYFCASSVGTGISETQYFGPGTRLLVL.

This chain uses TRBV7-6 with TRBJ2-1; as DNA is missing, the TRBD2 call by TCRdb cannot be tested. Per germline, CDR1 SGHVS and CDR2 FNYEAQ. The CDR3 runs to 17 residues. The CDR3 reads CASSVTGRGGSYNEQFF.

This rearrangement joins TRBV7-2 to TRBJ2-5. The CDR3 covers 16 residues. Looked up from germline, CDR1 is SGHTA and CDR2 is FQGNSA. This CDR3 is CASSLAWAETQETQYF.

The rearrangement joins TRBV10-3 to TRBJ1-1. This CDR3 spans 15 amino acids. CDR1 ENHRY and CDR2 SYGVKD come from the germline V gene. CDR3 sequence reads: CAISDKGRRNTEAFF.

The V call is TRBV5-1, the J call TRBJ2-3; TCRdb gives TRBD1 as the D gene, but with no DNA this cannot be confirmed. Germline V gene lookup returns CDR1 SGHRS and CDR2 YFSETQ. The CDR3 length is 16 residues. CDR3 residues: CASSPLEGQGGHTQYF.

This rearrangement joins TRBV12-3 or TRBV12-4 to TRBJ2-7; the D call of TRBD2 rests on TCRdb alone, since no DNA is present to check it. The CDR3 consists of 15 residues. CDR3 amino acids: CASSSGGGLGLEQYF.

The gene calls are TRBV20-1 and TRBJ2-1; checking the TCRdb D call of TRBD2 is not possible without DNA. The CDR3 covers 15 residues. Germline CDR1 DFQATT, CDR2 SNEGSKA (reference sequence). The CDR3 spells CSVHFLAGVYNEQFF.

The rearrangement links TRBV6-2 or TRBV6-3 to TRBJ2-7; absent DNA, TCRdb's TRBD1 call cannot be checked. Germline V gene sequence: CDR1 MNHEY, CDR2 SVGEGT. The CDR3 sequence is 13 residues long. CDR3 amino acids: CASTAGTFRGGYF.

V and J are TRBV5-1 and TRBJ2-1; TCRdb calls TRBD2, which cannot be checked without DNA. This CDR3 contains 16 residues. Germline V CDR1 and CDR2: SGHRS, YFSETQ. CDR3 in amino acids: CASSSRLAGTYNEQFF.

The chain joins TRBV7-9 to TRBJ2-3; TCRdb lists TRBD1, though no DNA is available to test this call. The CDR3 totals 13 residues. The V gene's germline CDR1 is SEHNR and CDR2 FQNEAQ (reference sequence). The CDR3 is CASSLGGEDTQYF.

The rearrangement uses TRBV7-2 and TRBJ2-5; absent DNA, TCRdb's TRBD1 call cannot be checked. The CDR3 totals 15 residues. Germline V lookup: CDR1 SGHTA, CDR2 FQGNSA. CDR3 sequence: CASSLVFGTPGTQYF. Filled out from reference TRBV7-2 and TRBJ2-5, the complete variable domain reads GAGVSQSPSNKVTEKGKDVELRCDPISGHTALYWYRQSLGQGLEFLIYFQGNSAPDKSGLPSDRFSAERTGGSVSTLTIQRTQQEDSAVYLCASSLVFGTPGTQYFGPGTRLLVL.